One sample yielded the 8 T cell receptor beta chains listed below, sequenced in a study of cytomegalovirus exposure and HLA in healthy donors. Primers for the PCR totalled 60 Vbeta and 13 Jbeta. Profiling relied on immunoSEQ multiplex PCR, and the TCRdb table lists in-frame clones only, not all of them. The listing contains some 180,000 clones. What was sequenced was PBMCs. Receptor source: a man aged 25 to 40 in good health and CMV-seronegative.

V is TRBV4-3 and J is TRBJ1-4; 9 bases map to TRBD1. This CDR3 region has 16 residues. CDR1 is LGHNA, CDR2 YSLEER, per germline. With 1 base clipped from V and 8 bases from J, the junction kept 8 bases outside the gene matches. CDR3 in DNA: TGCGCCAGCAGCCAAGTTGGGACAGGGTACGAGGAAAAACTGTTTTTT. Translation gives CASSQVGTGYEEKLFF.

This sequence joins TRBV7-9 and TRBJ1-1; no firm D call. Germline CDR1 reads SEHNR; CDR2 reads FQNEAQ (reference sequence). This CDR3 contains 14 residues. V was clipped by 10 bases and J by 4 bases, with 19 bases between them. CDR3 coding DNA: TGTGCCATCAGAGGTAGTGCGGAATTCACTGAAGCTTTCTTT. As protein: CAIRGSAEFTEAFF.

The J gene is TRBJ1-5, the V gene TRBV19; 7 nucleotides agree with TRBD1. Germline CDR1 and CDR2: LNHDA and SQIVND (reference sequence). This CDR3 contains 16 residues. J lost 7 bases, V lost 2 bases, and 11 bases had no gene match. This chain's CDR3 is CASSISTTGLGQPQHF. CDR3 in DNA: TGTGCCAGTAGTATATCGACGACAGGGTTGGGCCAGCCCCAGCATTTT.

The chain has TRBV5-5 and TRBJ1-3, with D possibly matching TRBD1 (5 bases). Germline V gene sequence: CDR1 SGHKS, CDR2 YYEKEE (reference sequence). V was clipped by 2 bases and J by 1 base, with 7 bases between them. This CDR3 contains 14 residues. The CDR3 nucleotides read TGTGCCAGCAGCTTTGGGGCATCTGGAAACACCATATATTTT. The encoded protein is CASSFGASGNTIYF.

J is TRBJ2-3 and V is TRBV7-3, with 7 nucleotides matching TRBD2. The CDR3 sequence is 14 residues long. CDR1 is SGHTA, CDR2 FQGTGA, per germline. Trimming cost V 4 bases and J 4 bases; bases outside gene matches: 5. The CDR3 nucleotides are TGTGCCAGCAGCTCTAAGCGGGACGCAGATACGCAGTATTTT. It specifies CASSSKRDADTQYF.

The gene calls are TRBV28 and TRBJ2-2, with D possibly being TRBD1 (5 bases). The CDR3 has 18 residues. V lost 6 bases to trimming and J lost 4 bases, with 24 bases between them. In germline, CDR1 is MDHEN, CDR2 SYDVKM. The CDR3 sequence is CASSPRVSKPSSTGELFF. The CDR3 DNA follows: TGTGCCAGCAGCCCCAGGGTTTCGAAACCTTCGAGCACCGGGGAGCTGTTTTTT.

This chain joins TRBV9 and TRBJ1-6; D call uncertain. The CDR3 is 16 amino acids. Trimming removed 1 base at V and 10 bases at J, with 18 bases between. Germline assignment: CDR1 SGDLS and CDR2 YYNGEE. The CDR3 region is CASSVTVARDRSPLHF. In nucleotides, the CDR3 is TGTGCCAGCAGCGTAACAGTGGCCCGTGACCGATCACCCCTCCACTTT.

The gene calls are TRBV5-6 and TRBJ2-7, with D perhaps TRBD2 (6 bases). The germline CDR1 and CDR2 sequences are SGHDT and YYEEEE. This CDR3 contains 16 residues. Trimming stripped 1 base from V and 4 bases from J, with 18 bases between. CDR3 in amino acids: CASSLSVGGRTYEQYF. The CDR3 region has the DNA TGTGCCAGCAGCTTGAGTGTGGGGGGAAGGACGTACGAGCAGTACTTC.